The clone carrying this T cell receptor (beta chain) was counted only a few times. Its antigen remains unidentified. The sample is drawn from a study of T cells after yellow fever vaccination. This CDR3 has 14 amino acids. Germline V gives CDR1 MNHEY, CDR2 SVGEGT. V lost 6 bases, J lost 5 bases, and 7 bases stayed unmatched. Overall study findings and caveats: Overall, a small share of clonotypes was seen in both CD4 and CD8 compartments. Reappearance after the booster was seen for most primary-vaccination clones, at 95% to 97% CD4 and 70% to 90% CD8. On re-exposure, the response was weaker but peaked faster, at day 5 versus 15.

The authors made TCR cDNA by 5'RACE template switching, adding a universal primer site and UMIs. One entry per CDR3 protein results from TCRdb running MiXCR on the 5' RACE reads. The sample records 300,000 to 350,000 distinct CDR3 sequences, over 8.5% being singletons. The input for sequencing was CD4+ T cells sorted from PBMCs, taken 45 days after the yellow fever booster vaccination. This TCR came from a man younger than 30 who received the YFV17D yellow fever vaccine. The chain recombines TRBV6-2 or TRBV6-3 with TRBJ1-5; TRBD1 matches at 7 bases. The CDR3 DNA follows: TGTGCCAGCAGAGAGGGGGCTGGCGATCAGCCCCAGCATTTT. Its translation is CASREGAGDQPQHF.